The source of this T cell receptor beta chain is a study of cytomegalovirus exposure and HLA in healthy donors. The wider study: Samples from HLA-typed donors yielded approximately 80 million unique TCRs in an early data release. Points from the study as a whole: Roughly even sequencing depth across donors was the assumption behind the presence/absence analyses. Diagnosis of cytomegalovirus status made by the classifier reportedly showed high specificity and sensitivity. In a later analysis, productive TCRs from donors in an Asian-associated ancestry cluster reportedly carried fewer N-insertions than the cohort mean.

The CDR3 length is 12 residues. The germline V gene encodes CDR1 SGHDT and CDR2 YYEEEE. Concerning this clone: As yet, its antigen is unknown. Relative to the germline gene, one junction end is altered; a read error may explain this.

Amplification used 60 Vbeta primers and 13 Jbeta primers. Sequenced by immunoSEQ multiplex PCR; TCRdb stores in-frame clones only, minus some. The sample includes about 99,000 clones, roughly 70% of them seen just once. The receptor was derived from a woman aged 45 to 65 in good health and CMV-seronegative. Material: PBMCs. The chain uses TRBV5-6 and TRBJ1-2; no definite D call. For the CDR3, the DNA is TGTGCCAGCAGCTTGGTGGACTATGACTACACCTTC. This translates into CASSLVDYDYTF.